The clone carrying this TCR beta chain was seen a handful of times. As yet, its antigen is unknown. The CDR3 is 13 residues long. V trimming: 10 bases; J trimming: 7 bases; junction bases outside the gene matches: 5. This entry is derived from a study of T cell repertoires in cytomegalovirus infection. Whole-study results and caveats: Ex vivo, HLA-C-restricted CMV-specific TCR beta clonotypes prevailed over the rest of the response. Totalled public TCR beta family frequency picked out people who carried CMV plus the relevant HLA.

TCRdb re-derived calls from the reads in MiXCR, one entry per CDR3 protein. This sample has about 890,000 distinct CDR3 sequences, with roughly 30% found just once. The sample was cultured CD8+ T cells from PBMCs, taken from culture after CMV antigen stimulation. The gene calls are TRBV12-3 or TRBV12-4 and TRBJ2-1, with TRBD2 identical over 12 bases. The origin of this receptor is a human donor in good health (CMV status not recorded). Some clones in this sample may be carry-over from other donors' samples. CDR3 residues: CATLAGGLNEQFF. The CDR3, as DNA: TGTGCCACGCTAGCGGGGGGGCTTAATGAGCAGTTCTTC.